This T cell receptor beta chain was retrieved from a study of blood T cell repertoires in COVID-19. Per the germline V gene, CDR1 is SGDLS and CDR2 is YYNGEE. V lost 4 bases and J 2 bases, leaving 22 bases between the germline ends. The CDR3 is 18 residues long. Clones were read by immunoSEQ multiplex PCR, and TCRdb kept only the in-frame ones, dropping some. The table lists roughly 700,000 clones, around 90% of them singletons. The sequence was collected from a woman in her late teens or twenties with acute or convalescent COVID-19. The chain recombines TRBV9 with TRBJ1-5, with D perhaps matching TRBD1 (5 bases). Input material: peripheral blood. CDR3 sequence reads: CASSPPVQGTDRNQPQHF. For the CDR3, the DNA is TGTGCCAGCAGCCCCCCGGTCCAGGGAACTGATCGCAATCAGCCCCAGCATTTT.